The 10 T cell receptor beta chains reported below all come from one sample, sequenced in a study of T cells in Graves' hyperthyroidism and ophthalmopathy. Amplification of TCR beta CDR3 regions was performed using RNA transcripts as template. The primer set for the first-round RT-PCR of the TCR CDR3 was HTBI. TCRdb recomputed calls from the multiplex PCR reads with MiXCR, one row per CDR3 protein. Of approximately 710,000 distinct CDR3 sequences listed, roughly 17% are singletons. The sample was blood. These receptors all stem from a man aged 50 or older with Graves' hyperthyroidism.

The rearrangement joins TRBV9 to TRBJ1-1; 7 positions match TRBD1. The CDR3 is 15 residues long. V trimming: 2 bases; J trimming: 3 bases; junction bases outside the gene matches: 7. Germline V gene data show CDR1 as SGDLS and CDR2 as YYNGEE. The CDR3, as DNA: TGTGCCAGCAGCGTGGAGACAGGGCCTTACACTGAAGCTTTCTTT. It encodes CASSVETGPYTEAFF.

This clonotype was seen at least ten times. The chain links TRBV7-9 to TRBJ1-1, with 7 bases matching TRBD1. The CDR3 runs 15 residues. Germline V gene data show CDR1 as SEHNR and CDR2 as FQNEAQ (reference sequence). J lost 1 base, V lost 6 bases, and 8 bases had no gene match. CDR3 sequence: CASRGGQLQNTEAFF. For the CDR3, the DNA is TGTGCCAGCAGGGGGGGACAGCTCCAGAACACTGAAGCTTTCTTT.

Of note for this clonotype: No conserved phenylalanine or tryptophan ends this CDR3, so it is likely a read error. CDR3 in amino acids: CASSSFGNQETQYS. Here the CDR3 DNA reads TGTGCCAGCAGTTCTTTCGGGAACCAAGAGACCCAGTACTCC. The chain joins TRBV6-2 or TRBV6-3 to TRBJ2-5, with D possibly matching TRBD2 (5 bases). The CDR3 runs 14 residues. The V and J ends lost 4 bases and 0 bases respectively, with 9 bases between them. The germline V gene has CDR1 MNHEY and CDR2 SVGEGT.

This clonotype showed up many times. The chain employs TRBV27 and TRBJ2-1; TRBD2 matches 7 bases. Per the germline V gene, CDR1 is MNHEY and CDR2 is SMNVEV (reference sequence). CDR3 length: 15 residues. V shed 0 bases and J 4 bases; nucleotides not matched to a gene: 3. CDR3 DNA: TGTGCCAGCAGTTTATCGCTGGGACTATACAATGAGCAGTTCTTC. It is translated as CASSLSLGLYNEQFF.

The chain recombines TRBV5-1 with TRBJ2-6; D possibly corresponds to TRBD1 (5 bases). CDR3 length equals 17 residues. Germline V gives CDR1 SGHRS, CDR2 YFSETQ. Trimming shortened V by 4 bases and J by 0 bases, and 14 bases separated the two germline ends. The CDR3: CASSRDGATSGANVLTF. The DNA for the CDR3 is TGCGCCAGCAGCAGGGATGGGGCGACCTCTGGGGCCAACGTCCTGACTTTC.

J is TRBJ1-1 and V is TRBV20-1; D gene unclear. There are 13 residues in the CDR3. The germline CDR1 and CDR2 sequences are DFQATT and SNEGSKA (reference sequence). Here the CDR3 reads CTIPGWVNTEAFF. The CDR3 region has the DNA TGCACCATTCCGGGGTGGGTGAACACTGAAGCTTTCTTT.

The V and J genes are TRBV27 and TRBJ2-2; TRBD2 matches at 10 bases. The CDR3 is made up of 17 amino acids. J gave up 2 bases and V 6 bases, and 9 bases lay outside the gene matches. Per the germline V gene, CDR1 is MNHEY and CDR2 is SMNVEV (reference sequence). The CDR3 region has the DNA TGTGCCAGCAGCCTTAACGGACTAGCGGCAAACACCGGGGAGCTGTTTTTT. This gives the protein CASSLNGLAANTGELFF.

This clonotype appeared a few times. The chain joins TRBV20-1 to TRBJ1-2; TRBD1 agrees at 9 bases. The CDR3 runs 12 residues. In germline, CDR1 is DFQATT, CDR2 SNEGSKA (reference sequence). V dropped 2 bases and J dropped 9; count of bases not matched to a gene: 4. The CDR3 nucleotides are TGCAGTGCTAGACGGGACAGGGTGAGCTACACCTTC. Translated: CSARRDRVSYTF.

The V call is TRBV11-2, the J call TRBJ2-1; the match to TRBD2 covers 9 bases. The length of the CDR3 is 14 residues. Germline loops: CDR1 SGHAT, CDR2 FQNNGV. Trimming took 3 bases from V and 12 from J; bases not matched to a gene: 9. CDR3 nucleotide sequence: TGTGCCAGCAGCTTGGGTAGCGGGAGAGAAGGGCAGTTCTTC. Its protein is CASSLGSGREGQFF.

This clonotype was picked up a small number of times. This chain connects TRBV6-1 to TRBJ1-1; 11 bases align to TRBD1. CDR1 and CDR2 (germline): MNHNS, SASEGT. The CDR3 spans 16 residues. The junction had 9 bases not matched to a gene; V was cut back by 8 bases and J by 1 base. CDR3 loop: CASLWTGGQENTEAFF. CDR3 DNA: TGTGCCAGCCTCTGGACAGGGGGCCAGGAGAACACTGAAGCTTTCTTT.